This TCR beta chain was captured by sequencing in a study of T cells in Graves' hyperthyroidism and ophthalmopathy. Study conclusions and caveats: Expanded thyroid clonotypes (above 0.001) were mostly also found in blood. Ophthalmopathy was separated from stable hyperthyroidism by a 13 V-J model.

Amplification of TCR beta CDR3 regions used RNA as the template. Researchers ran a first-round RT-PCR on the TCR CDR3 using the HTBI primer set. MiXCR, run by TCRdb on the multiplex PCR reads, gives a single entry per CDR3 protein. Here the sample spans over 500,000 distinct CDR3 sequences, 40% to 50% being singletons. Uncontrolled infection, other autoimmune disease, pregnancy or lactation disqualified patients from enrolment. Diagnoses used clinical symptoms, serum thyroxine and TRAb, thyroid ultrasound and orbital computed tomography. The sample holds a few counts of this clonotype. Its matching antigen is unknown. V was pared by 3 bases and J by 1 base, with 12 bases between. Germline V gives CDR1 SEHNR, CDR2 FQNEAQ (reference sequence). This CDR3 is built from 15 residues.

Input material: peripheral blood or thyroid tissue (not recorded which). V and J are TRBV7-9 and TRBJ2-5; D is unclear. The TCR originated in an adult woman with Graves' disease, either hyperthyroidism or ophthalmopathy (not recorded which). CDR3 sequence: CASSFSSDTQETQYF. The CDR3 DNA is TGTGCCAGCAGCTTTTCCAGTGACACCCAAGAGACCCAGTACTTC.